These 28 T cell receptor beta chains were sequenced from one sample in a study of blood T cells in healthy people across ages. The second PCR ran roughly 6 to 11 cycles with a sample-barcoded 5' primer and J-beta primers. TCRdb redid the calling of the 5' RACE reads with MiXCR, one entry per CDR3 protein. The data show approximately 1.5 million distinct CDR3 sequences, 34% seen once. Source material: blood. These receptors all stem from a woman aged 30 to 39 in good health.

V and J are TRBV5-1 and TRBJ2-5, with 11 bases that match TRBD2. The trim removed 0 bases at V and 8 bases at J, leaving 6 bases unmatched. In germline, CDR1 is SGHRS, CDR2 YFSETQ. The CDR3 runs 15 residues. The CDR3 coding sequence is TGCGCCAGCAGCTTGGAAGTAGCGGGGGGGAATACCCAGTACTTC. Its protein product is CASSLEVAGGNTQYF.

Only a few counts were recorded for this clonotype. The chain links TRBV20-1 to TRBJ2-3; D not certain. The germline V gene encodes CDR1 DFQATT and CDR2 SNEGSKA (reference sequence). This CDR3 is 10 amino acids long. V lost 4 bases, J lost 6 bases, and 5 bases lay in between. CDR3 sequence reads: CSAIVDTQYF. The CDR3 nucleotides are TGCAGTGCTATAGTGGATACGCAGTATTTT.

The rearrangement uses TRBV7-9 and TRBJ1-2; D is undetermined. V was pared by 1 base and J by 7 bases, with 19 bases between. The CDR3 extends over 16 amino acids. The germline V gene has CDR1 SEHNR and CDR2 FQNEAQ (reference sequence). CDR3 loop: CASSLGYRGPAAGYTF. For the CDR3, the DNA is TGTGCCAGCAGCTTAGGGTACCGCGGCCCGGCGGCTGGCTACACCTTC.

J is TRBJ2-5 and V is TRBV5-4; maybe TRBD2 (7 bases). V lost 4 bases and J lost 5, with 18 bases in between. Germline values: CDR1 SGHNT, CDR2 YYREEE (reference sequence). The CDR3 is 15 amino acids. The CDR3 protein is CASSPRGGRQETQYF. The CDR3 nucleotides read TGTGCCAGCAGCCCGAGGGGGGGGCGTCAGGAGACCCAGTACTTC.

This clonotype was seen a few times. The rearrangement uses TRBV12-3 or TRBV12-4 and TRBJ2-3; D gene unclear. V was shortened by 5 bases and J by 5 bases, with 14 bases between the two germline ends. The CDR3 has 14 residues. The CDR3 region is CASSPTPRGDTQYF. The CDR3 coding sequence is TGTGCCAGCAGTCCGACCCCGCGAGGAGATACGCAGTATTTT.

The V call is TRBV20-1, the J call TRBJ2-4, with D hard to call. This CDR3 region has 15 residues. Germline CDR1 and CDR2: DFQATT and SNEGSKA (reference sequence). The V and J ends lost 0 bases and 2 bases respectively, with 11 bases between them. CDR3 nucleotides: TGCAGTGCTAGAGATTTAATAGGGACCAAAAACATTCAGTACTTC. Amino acids: CSARDLIGTKNIQYF.

The chain recombines TRBV2 with TRBJ2-3, with TRBD2 matching 7 bases. Germline CDR1 and CDR2: SNHLY and FYNNEI. V was pared by 1 base and J by 8 bases, with 3 bases of the junction left unmatched. CDR3 size: 13 residues. This CDR3 reads CASSEGVAGTQYF. CDR3 DNA sequence: TGTGCCAGCAGTGAAGGAGTAGCGGGTACGCAGTATTTT.

V is TRBV12-3 or TRBV12-4 and J is TRBJ2-2; tentative D call: TRBD2 (6 bases). Trimming removed 5 bases from V and 9 bases from J, with 13 bases in between. The CDR3 sequence is 13 residues long. CDR3 region: CASSLSGLRELFF. The CDR3 DNA sequence: TGTGCCAGCAGTCTCAGCGGGTTGCGGGAGCTGTTTTTT.

This clonotype was counted only a few times. This chain links TRBV20-1 with TRBJ2-4; 8 bases line up with TRBD1. The J call may not be correct, given that the DNA end is closer to TRBJ2-7. CDR3 size: 13 residues. The V gene's germline CDR1 is DFQATT and CDR2 SNEGSKA (reference sequence). CDR3 coding DNA: TGCAGTGCTAAGGGACAGGTAACATACGAGCAGTACTTC. Amino acids: CSAKGQVTYEQYF.

This clonotype was counted a few times. The CDR3 DNA sequence: TGTGCCAGCAGTGCCGGGACTAGCGGAGCCTACAATGAGCAGTTCTTC. Its protein is CASSAGTSGAYNEQFF. This chain links TRBV27 with TRBJ2-1; 11 bases are shared with TRBD2. The CDR3 consists of 16 residues. In germline, CDR1 is MNHEY, CDR2 SMNVEV (reference sequence). V was clipped by 5 bases and J by 2 bases; unmatched bases: 5.

The chain combines TRBV7-2 with TRBJ2-1; D gene ambiguous. CDR3 length: 15 amino acids. V gave up 5 bases and J gave up 12 bases, with 23 bases separating them. Germline V gene data show CDR1 as SGHTA and CDR2 as FQGNSA. The DNA of the CDR3 is TGTGCCAGCAGCCAAGGGTTTATTTCGCTCGATGGGCAGTTCTTC. Translated, it gives CASSQGFISLDGQFF. Combining the CDR3 with reference TRBV7-2 and TRBJ2-1 gives the whole variable domain GAGVSQSPSNKVTEKGKDVELRCDPISGHTALYWYRQSLGQGLEFLIYFQGNSAPDKSGLPSDRFSAERTGGSVSTLTIQRTQQEDSAVYLCASSQGFISLDGQFFGPGTRLTVL.

The chain has TRBV12-3 or TRBV12-4 and TRBJ1-5; possible D gene TRBD1, 5 bases. CDR3 size: 13 residues. With 7 bases removed from V and 7 bases from J, the gap between germline ends came to 14 bases. CDR3 region: CASTSGGKQPQHF. For the CDR3, the DNA is TGTGCCAGCACTTCGGGGGGAAAGCAGCCCCAGCATTTT.

The chain employs TRBV5-4 and TRBJ2-5; TRBD2 aligns across 12 bases. V shed 9 bases, J shed 5 bases, and the junction held 5 bases outside the gene matches. Per germline, CDR1 SGHNT and CDR2 YYREEE (reference sequence). This CDR3 is 13 amino acids long. DNA for the CDR3: TGTGCCACGACTAGCGGGAGCGAGGAGACCCAGTACTTC. Protein: CATTSGSEETQYF.

This clonotype showed up just a few times. The chain employs TRBV20-1 and TRBJ1-5; weak D call: TRBD1 (5 bases). The germline gives CDR1 DFQATT, CDR2 SNEGSKA (reference sequence). CDR3 length: 13 amino acids. Trimming cost V 3 bases and J 4 bases, with 10 bases left between them. The CDR3, as DNA: TGCAGTGCTAGGGACAAGAAAAATCAGCCCCAGCATTTT. It is translated as CSARDKKNQPQHF.

This clonotype came up a few times. The V gene is TRBV10-3, the J gene TRBJ1-4, with D perhaps matching TRBD1 (5 bases). The germline CDR1 and CDR2 sequences are ENHRY and SYGVKD. The CDR3 extends over 13 amino acids. Trimming removed 4 bases at V and 6 bases at J, with 9 bases between. The DNA of the CDR3 is TGTGCCATCAGTGTACAGGCTGATGAAAAACTGTTTTTT. This translates into CAISVQADEKLFF.

This clonotype was detected only a few times. The chain couples TRBV12-3 or TRBV12-4 to TRBJ1-5, with D possibly TRBD1 on 5 matching bases. The CDR3 extends over 14 amino acids. The V end was cut by 5 bases, the J end by 7 bases, with 15 bases between. The CDR3 nucleotides read TGTGCCAGCAGTGCCAGTCAGGGAAACCAGCCCCAGCATTTT. Translated, it gives CASSASQGNQPQHF.

This clonotype was seen just once. The chain has TRBV11-2 and TRBJ2-5, with no clear D. V was clipped by 5 bases and J by 5 bases, with 18 bases between them. This CDR3 region has 15 residues. Germline lookup yields CDR1 SGHAT and CDR2 FQNNGV. CDR3 DNA sequence: TGTGCCAGCAGCCCCCGCCGTGGGCGGTCGGAGACCCAGTACTTC. Translation gives CASSPRRGRSETQYF.

The rearrangement joins TRBV30 to TRBJ2-7, with 11 positions matching TRBD1. The CDR3 has 15 residues. The V gene's germline CDR1 is GTSNPN and CDR2 SVGIG (reference sequence). The junction had 4 bases not matched to a gene; V was cut back by 1 base and J by 2 bases. Here the CDR3 reads CAWSGGQGVPYEQYF. The CDR3 DNA follows: TGTGCCTGGAGTGGGGGACAGGGGGTTCCCTACGAGCAGTACTTC.

The chain uses TRBV20-1 and TRBJ2-5; D is possibly TRBD1 or TRBD2 (5 bases each). The length of the CDR3 is 11 residues. Germline V lookup: CDR1 DFQATT, CDR2 SNEGSKA (reference sequence). With 2 bases removed from V and 10 bases from J, the gap between germline ends came to 11 bases. The CDR3 DNA follows: TGCAGTGCTAGAAACCGGGACGTCCAGTACTTC. Protein: CSARNRDVQYF.

About this clonotype itself: This clone may be a read error of a much larger clone one base away. V is TRBV20-1 and J is TRBJ2-5; no firm D call. This CDR3 is 14 amino acids long. V lost 4 bases and J 5 bases, leaving 17 bases between the germline ends. Per the germline V gene, CDR1 is DFQATT and CDR2 is SNEGSKA (reference sequence). CDR3 in amino acids: CSANTVITRETQYF. The CDR3 coding sequence is TGCAGTGCTAACACCGTCATTACCAGGGAGACCCAGTACTTC.

The rearrangement joins TRBV29-1 to TRBJ1-2; D not resolved. The germline V gene has CDR1 SQVTM and CDR2 ANQGSEA. The CDR3 covers 11 residues. V gave up 4 bases and J gave up 8 bases, with 11 bases separating them. The CDR3 here is CSVVGLDGYTF. In nucleotides, the CDR3 is TGCAGCGTTGTAGGCCTAGACGGCTACACCTTC.

V usage is TRBV5-1 and J usage is TRBJ2-1, with 16 bases aligning to TRBD2. The CDR3 totals 17 residues. CDR1 is SGHRS and CDR2 is YFSETQ in the germline V gene. After removal of 3 bases from V and 6 bases from J, the junction contained 6 bases not matched to a gene. The CDR3 loop is CASSWGLAGGNPNEQFF. The CDR3 coding sequence is TGCGCCAGCAGCTGGGGACTAGCGGGAGGGAACCCCAATGAGCAGTTCTTC.

This clonotype was counted a few times. The chain has TRBV6-1 and TRBJ2-7, with D perhaps TRBD1 (5 bases). The V end lost 9 bases, the J end lost 7 bases, and 16 bases lay between the germline ends. Germline values: CDR1 MNHNS, CDR2 SASEGT. The CDR3 sequence is 12 residues long. The DNA for the CDR3 is TGTGCCAGTCGAACAGGAGCCACGGAGCAGTACTTC. This codes for CASRTGATEQYF.

V is TRBV19 and J is TRBJ2-7; 9 bases are a match to TRBD2. V gave up 3 bases and J gave up 3 bases; unmatched junction bases: 12. Germline lookup yields CDR1 LNHDA and CDR2 SQIVND (reference sequence). The CDR3 is 17 amino acids. The CDR3 region is CASSIRLIASGVYEQYF. The CDR3 DNA is TGTGCCAGTAGTATCCGCCTTATAGCTAGCGGGGTCTACGAGCAGTACTTC. Full variable domain (remainder filled in from reference TRBV19 and TRBJ2-7): DGGITQSPKYLFRKEGQNVTLSCEQNLNHDAMYWYRQDPGQGLRLIYYSQIVNDFQKGDIAEGYSVSREKKESFPLTVTSAQKNPTAFYLCASSIRLIASGVYEQYFGPGTRLTVT.

The J gene is TRBJ2-4, the V gene TRBV11-2; 11 positions match TRBD2. The end of the DNA fits TRBJ2-7 better, so the J call may be wrong. Germline V gene data show CDR1 as SGHAT and CDR2 as FQNNGV. This CDR3 is built from 18 residues. CDR3 region: CASSFRGLSSGGRYEQYF. In DNA, the CDR3 is TGTGCCAGCAGCTTCCGCGGTCTTTCTAGCGGGGGGAGGTACGAGCAGTACTTC.

This clonotype has just a few counts. The rearrangement joins TRBV3-1 to TRBJ2-7, with 8 bases fitting TRBD2. Per germline, CDR1 LGHDT and CDR2 YNNKEL (reference sequence). V lost 8 bases, J lost 4 bases, and 10 bases stayed unmatched. The CDR3 sequence is 14 residues long. The chain's CDR3 is CASQKSGLAYEQYF. The CDR3 DNA reads as TGTGCCAGCCAGAAATCCGGACTAGCTTACGAGCAGTACTTC.

Worth noting for this clonotype: One end of the junction is discordant with germline, which a read error may explain. The chain recombines TRBV6-2 or TRBV6-3 with TRBJ2-5; D might be TRBD1 (6 bases). The germline gives CDR1 MNHEY, CDR2 SVGEGT. CDR3 length equals 15 residues. The CDR3 is CASMRGSGSPETQCF. CDR3 in DNA: TGTGCCAGCATGAGGGGGTCAGGATCCCCAGAGACCCAGTGCTTC.

This clonotype has a handful of counts. The CDR3 DNA is TGTGCCAGCAGTTTAGCGAGGACCCACACTGAAGCTTTCTTT. It encodes CASSLARTHTEAFF. J is TRBJ1-1 and V is TRBV12-3 or TRBV12-4; D is undetermined. This CDR3 is built from 14 residues. V lost 0 bases and J lost 3, with 8 bases in between.